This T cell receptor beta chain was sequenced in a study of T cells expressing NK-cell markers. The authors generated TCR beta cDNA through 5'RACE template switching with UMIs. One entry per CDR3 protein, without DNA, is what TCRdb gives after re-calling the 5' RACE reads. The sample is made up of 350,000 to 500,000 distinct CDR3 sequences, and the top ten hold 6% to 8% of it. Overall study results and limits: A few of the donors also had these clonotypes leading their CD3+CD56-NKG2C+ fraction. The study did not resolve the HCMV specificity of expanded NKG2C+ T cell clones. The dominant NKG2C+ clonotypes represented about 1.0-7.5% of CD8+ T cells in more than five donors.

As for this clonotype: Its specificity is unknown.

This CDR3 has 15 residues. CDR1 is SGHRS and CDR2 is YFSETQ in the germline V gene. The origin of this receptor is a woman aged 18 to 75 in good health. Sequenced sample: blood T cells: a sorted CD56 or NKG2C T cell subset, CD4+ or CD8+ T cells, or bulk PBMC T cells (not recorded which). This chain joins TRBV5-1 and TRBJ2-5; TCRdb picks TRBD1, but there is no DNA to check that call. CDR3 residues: CASSRDRGGQETQYF.